This T cell receptor (beta chain) appears in the sequencing data of a study of blood T cell repertoires in COVID-19. Study-wide background: Acute-phase and convalescent COVID-19 samples originated in the United States, Italy and Spain. PBMCs, B-cell-depleted T cells, or T cells were the source of the cDNA or gDNA that made up the material.

Clones were read by immunoSEQ multiplex PCR, and TCRdb kept only the in-frame ones, dropping some. The data show 350,000 to 550,000 clones, approximately 90% seen once. CDR1 is SGHNT, CDR2 YYREEE, per germline (reference sequence). The V and J ends lost 0 bases and 3 bases respectively, with 9 bases between them. The CDR3 totals 15 residues. Participant age was roughly 18 to 95 years, and participants resided in around 24 US areas. Clinical histories supplied by participants themselves formed the basis of cohort assignment. The sequencing sample was made of PBMCs or T cells enriched from blood (not recorded which). This receptor was taken from a woman between 18 and 29 years old with acute COVID-19. The chain employs TRBV5-4 and TRBJ1-4; D is uncertain. Written as DNA, the CDR3 is TGTGCCAGCAGCTTGGGCGGCGGCTCTAATGAAAAACTGTTTTTT. Its translation: CASSLGGGSNEKLFF.